The present TCR beta chain was sequenced within a study of T cells in women clearing cervical HPV infection. Across the whole study: No precancer developed; the control's incident HPV16 infection cleared within 12 months.

TCRdb's copy holds only in-frame clones and misses some; the assay was immunoSEQ multiplex PCR. This sample contains tens of thousands of clones. Germline-derived CDR1 and CDR2 are LNHDA and SQIVND (reference sequence). V was clipped by 8 bases and J by 4 bases, with 14 bases between them. The CDR3 covers 13 residues. For this clone: Sequencing ends 3 residues short of the CDR3 end; the germline J gene provides the rest.

This sequence was found in a woman between 18 and 75 years old with a cervical HPV16 infection that either progressed to CIN3+ or cleared (not recorded which). V gene TRBV19 combines with J gene TRBJ2-5; tentatively, D is TRBD1 (6 bases). Sequencing was performed on blood buffy coat. The sequenced part of the CDR3 DNA is TGTGCCAGTTTAGGGGGTCTGGGAGAGACC. Protein: CASLGGLGET. The entire CDR3 sequence reads CASLGGLGETQYF.